Listed below are T cell receptor beta chains from one sample, sequenced in a study of blood T cells in healthy people across ages. Each CDR3 protein gets one entry after TCRdb re-called the 5' RACE reads with MiXCR. The sample yields 1.5 million to 2 million distinct CDR3 sequences, 40% to 55% seen once. The sample comprised blood. These receptors all stem from a middle-aged woman in good health. The CDR3 runs from the conserved cysteine through the conserved F or W. Fields, in order: clone size, V gene, J gene, D gene, CDR3 protein, CDR3 DNA. D genes are given only for firm matches. Some rows mark clone size as missing; the rest say once, few, many or name a class of expanded clone.

NA,TRBV29-1,TRBJ1-5,NA,CSVSRGGNQPQHF,TGCAGCGTTAGTAGGGGCGGGAATCAGCCCCAGCATTTT
NA,TRBV11-1,TRBJ1-2,NA,CASSLGFGGGDYGYTF,TGTGCCAGCAGCTTAGGGTTCGGTGGGGGCGACTATGGCTACACCTTC
many,TRBV29-1,TRBJ2-5,NA,CSFAPSGETQYF,TGCAGTTTTGCCCCCTCGGGAGAGACCCAGTACTTC
NA,TRBV29-1,TRBJ1-1,NA,CSVVGVANTEAFF,TGCAGCGTTGTCGGGGTTGCGAACACTGAAGCTTTCTTT
NA,TRBV21-1,TRBJ1-2,NA,CASSPQGEEDGYTF,TGTGCCAGCAGCCCCCAGGGGGAGGAGGATGGCTACACCTTC
few,TRBV20-1,TRBJ1-2,NA,CSASSGLYGYTF,TGCAGTGCTAGCTCGGGGCTCTATGGCTACACCTTC
NA,TRBV15,TRBJ1-4,NA,CATSRITNEKLFF,TGTGCCACCAGTAGGATTACTAATGAAAAACTGTTTTTT
NA,TRBV11-1,TRBJ2-1,TRBD2,CASSLTPGRAPDNEQFF,TGTGCCAGCAGCCTTACCCCGGGGAGGGCCCCTGACAATGAGCAGTTCTTC
few,TRBV10-3,TRBJ2-5,NA,CAISESQRETQYF,TGTGCCATCAGTGAGTCACAGCGAGAGACCCAGTACTTC
few,TRBV7-2,TRBJ1-2,NA,CASSLAYRGRVGGYTF,TGTGCCAGCAGCTTAGCGTACCGGGGGCGAGTGGGTGGCTACACCTTC
NA,TRBV5-1,TRBJ2-3,TRBD1,CASSLRQGQGDTQYF,TGCGCCAGCAGCTTGCGACAGGGGCAAGGAGATACGCAGTATTTT
NA,TRBV6-6,TRBJ1-2,NA,CASSYEGGTSYGYTF,TGTGCCAGCAGTTATGAAGGGGGTACCTCCTATGGCTACACCTTC
NA,TRBV9,TRBJ2-3,NA,CASGGASADTQYF,TGTGCCAGCGGGGGAGCTAGCGCAGATACGCAGTATTTT
NA,TRBV5-5,TRBJ2-7,NA,CASSLGRTAYEQYF,TGTGCCAGCAGCTTGGGACGCACCGCCTACGAGCAGTACTTC
NA,TRBV5-1,TRBJ2-3,NA,CASSTRMPPDTQYF,TGCGCCAGCAGCACGAGGATGCCCCCAGATACGCAGTATTTT
NA,TRBV20-1,TRBJ1-5,NA,CSAPDRRGNQPQHF,TGCAGTGCTCCGGACAGACGGGGCAATCAGCCCCAGCATTTT
NA,TRBV12-3/TRBV12-4,TRBJ2-1,NA,CALGGGSYNEQFF,TGTGCTCTCGGGGGCGGGTCCTACAATGAGCAGTTCTTC
NA,TRBV6-5,TRBJ2-2,NA,CASSRGSSNTGELFF,TGTGCCAGCAGTAGGGGATCTTCGAACACCGGGGAGCTGTTTTTT
NA,TRBV28,TRBJ2-1,NA,CASSYQGSPYNEQFF,TGTGCCAGCAGTTACCAGGGGTCCCCCTACAATGAGCAGTTCTTC
few,TRBV4-1,TRBJ2-5,NA,CASSQGLGTTARETQYF,TGCGCCAGCAGCCAAGGCCTCGGGACGACAGCGCGGGAGACCCAGTACTTC
NA,TRBV28,TRBJ1-2,TRBD1,CASSLTGGIGYTF,TGTGCCAGCAGTCTGACAGGGGGCATTGGCTACACCTTC
NA,TRBV12-3/TRBV12-4,TRBJ1-5,NA,CASSPSTGYNQPQHF,TGTGCCAGCAGTCCCTCGACAGGTTACAATCAGCCCCAGCATTTT
few,TRBV6-2/TRBV6-3,TRBJ1-2,NA,CASSYPGDGANYGYTF,TGTGCCAGCAGTTACCCGGGCGACGGAGCTAACTATGGCTACACCTTC
NA,TRBV4-3,TRBJ1-2,NA,CASSQAPRGAGGYTF,TGCGCCAGCAGCCAAGCCCCCCGGGGGGCTGGTGGCTACACCTTC
few,TRBV12-3/TRBV12-4,TRBJ1-1,TRBD1,CASSGQGAKGTEAFF,TGTGCCAGCAGTGGACAGGGGGCGAAAGGCACTGAAGCTTTCTTT